This T cell receptor (beta chain) emerged from a study of blood T cells in healthy people across ages. Turning to the study itself: Using template switching, researchers captured about one barcoded beta molecule for each two T cells.

Study-wide results and limits: Compared with aged donors, long-lived donors showed fewer expanded clones, suggesting selection.

Details on this clonotype: What it recognizes is unknown.

The authors ran a second PCR of about 6 to 11 cycles using a sample-barcoded 5' primer and a J-beta primer mix. A template-switch adaptor that had 12 random nucleotides put a tag on each cDNA molecule. TCRdb analysed the 5' RACE reads with MiXCR anew, one entry per CDR3 protein. The data contain 890,000 or so distinct CDR3 sequences, around 62% of them singletons. Sequenced sample: blood. This clonotype was obtained from a man in his thirties or forties in good health.

CDR3 in DNA: TGTGCCAGCAGCCAAGCAGGACGGCTCTATGGCTACACCTTC. Amino acids: CASSQAGRLYGYTF. The chain couples TRBV14 to TRBJ1-2; no definite D call. Germline V CDR1 and CDR2: SGHDN, FVKESK. The CDR3 runs 14 residues. V was shortened by 1 base and J by 4 bases, with 10 bases between the two germline ends.